These 22 T cell receptor beta chains share one sample of origin, sequenced in a study of OX40 agonist ivuxolimab in advanced cancers. TCRdb keeps only in-frame clones here, not all; method: immunoSEQ multiplex PCR. Of about 100,000 clones listed, 80% to 90% are singletons. Here the sequenced sample was CD4+ or CD8+ T cells sorted from blood, taken in a trial of the OX40 agonist ivuxolimab. These receptors originate from an adult with an advanced solid tumor such as melanoma, head and neck, liver or kidney cancer.

This rearrangement joins TRBV5-1 to TRBJ2-2; the D call may be TRBD1 or TRBD2 (5 bases each). This CDR3 is 16 amino acids long. The V gene lost 3 bases and the J gene lost 3 bases, with 15 bases spanning the gap. The germline CDR1 and CDR2 sequences are SGHRS and YFSETQ. This CDR3 reads CASSSRGRADTGELFF. The CDR3 nucleotides read TGCGCCAGCAGCTCCCGGGGCAGGGCGGACACCGGGGAGCTGTTTTTT. Full variable domain (outside the CDR3, taken from reference TRBV5-1 and TRBJ2-2): KAGVTQTPRYLIKTRGQQVTLSCSPISGHRSVSWYQQTPGQGLQFLFEYFSETQRNKGNFPGRFSGRQFSNSRSEMNVSTLELGDSALYLCASSSRGRADTGELFFGEGSRLTVL.

This clone was found many times. CDR3 residues: CASSPIDISLYTEAFF. CDR3 DNA sequence: TGTGCCAGCAGCCCGATAGACATCTCCCTCTACACTGAAGCTTTCTTT. V usage is TRBV7-2 and J usage is TRBJ1-1; D is uncertain. This CDR3 contains 16 residues. Germline V gene sequence: CDR1 SGHTA, CDR2 FQGNSA. Trimming left V 5 bases short and J 3 bases short, with 19 bases between.

The chain joins TRBV7-2 to TRBJ1-2, with D tentatively TRBD1 (5 bases). Per germline, CDR1 SGHTA and CDR2 FQGNSA. Trimming shortened V by 4 bases and J by 4 bases, and 19 bases separated the two germline ends. CDR3 length: 16 amino acids. The CDR3: CASSSPRGPKGYGYTF. CDR3 nucleotides: TGTGCCAGCAGCTCACCCCGGGGACCTAAAGGCTATGGCTACACCTTC.

V and J are TRBV7-8 and TRBJ2-3; perhaps D is TRBD1 or TRBD2 (5 bases each). The CDR3 covers 14 residues. Between the trimmed V and J ends, which lost 0 bases and 2 bases, there was a span of 6 bases. The germline V gene has CDR1 SGHVS and CDR2 FQNEAQ. CDR3 coding DNA: TGTGCCAGCAGCTTAGCGGGGGACACAGATACGCAGTATTTT. Amino acids: CASSLAGDTDTQYF.

The rearrangement uses TRBV4-3 and TRBJ2-5; possible D gene TRBD1, 5 bases. Germline CDR1 is LGHNA and CDR2 is YSLEER. The germline V and J ends were trimmed by 1 base and 2 bases, with 8 bases remaining between them. The CDR3 extends over 14 amino acids. The CDR3 region is CASSQGAGQETQYF. CDR3 DNA sequence: TGCGCCAGCAGCCAAGGGGCAGGGCAAGAGACCCAGTACTTC.

V is TRBV18 and J is TRBJ2-3, with D perhaps assigned TRBD1 or TRBD2 (5 bases each). This CDR3 is built from 12 residues. CDR1 is KGHSH, CDR2 LQKENI, per germline. Trimming pared 6 bases from V and 6 bases from J, leaving 10 bases between. CDR3 in amino acids: CASSTWGDTQYF. The CDR3 DNA follows: TGTGCCAGCTCTACGTGGGGGGATACGCAGTATTTT.

In its sample, this clone was seen once. The chain combines TRBV10-1 with TRBJ1-1, with D possibly being TRBD1 (5 bases). Germline V lookup: CDR1 WNHNN, CDR2 SYGVQD (reference sequence). V lost 3 bases and J 1 base, leaving 12 bases between the germline ends. The CDR3 length is 15 residues. The CDR3 reads CASSDPGTPNTEAFF. In DNA, the CDR3 is TGCGCCAGCAGTGACCCCGGGACCCCGAACACTGAAGCTTTCTTT.

V gene TRBV27 combines with J gene TRBJ1-4; D unclear. Germline CDR1 and CDR2: MNHEY and SMNVEV (reference sequence). Between the trimmed V and J ends, which lost 0 bases and 7 bases, there was a span of 12 bases. This CDR3 is 15 amino acids long. In DNA form, the CDR3 reads TGTGCCAGCAGTTTATCCTACAGAGGGAGTGAAAAACTGTTTTTT. It encodes CASSLSYRGSEKLFF.

This chain links TRBV5-4 with TRBJ2-7; TRBD1 matches at 8 bases. Per the germline V gene, CDR1 is SGHNT and CDR2 is YYREEE (reference sequence). After removal of 5 bases from V and 3 bases from J, the junction contained 7 bases not matched to a gene. CDR3 length equals 14 residues. CDR3 in amino acids: CASSSRTGRYEQYF. The CDR3 DNA follows: TGTGCCAGCAGTTCTCGGACAGGGCGCTACGAGCAGTACTTC.

The chain uses TRBV27 and TRBJ2-3; TRBD2 agrees at 9 bases. The CDR3 runs to 16 residues. Per the germline V gene, CDR1 is MNHEY and CDR2 is SMNVEV (reference sequence). V was pared by 2 bases and J by 2 bases, with 5 bases of the junction left unmatched. DNA of the CDR3: TGTGCCAGCAGTTTAAAGGGCGGGGGGGCCACAGATACGCAGTATTTT. Encoded protein: CASSLKGGGATDTQYF.

The genes are TRBV19 and TRBJ1-6; no clear D gene. The germline V and J ends were trimmed by 9 bases and 2 bases, with 17 bases remaining between them. Per germline, CDR1 LNHDA and CDR2 SQIVND (reference sequence). The CDR3 covers 16 residues. CDR3: CASHGPPGTYNSPLHF. The CDR3 nucleotides read TGTGCCAGCCACGGGCCGCCCGGGACCTATAATTCACCCCTCCACTTT.

About this clone itself: Other nucleotide sequences in the sample specify the same CDR3. The V call is TRBV6-5, the J call TRBJ2-7; weak D call: TRBD2 (6 bases). Trimming took 4 bases from V and 0 from J, leaving 13 bases between them. The V gene's germline CDR1 is MNHEY and CDR2 SVGAGI. The CDR3 has 15 amino acids. As DNA, the CDR3 is TGTGCCAGCAGTTCGGCCGGGGGTGGCTCCTACGAGCAGTACTTC. Translation gives CASSSAGGGSYEQYF.

The chain couples TRBV27 to TRBJ1-2; D is unclear. The V and J ends lost 8 bases and 2 bases respectively, with 12 bases between them. The CDR3 loop spans 13 amino acids. Germline lookup yields CDR1 MNHEY and CDR2 SMNVEV (reference sequence). The DNA for the CDR3 is TGTGCCAGCCGACCAACCGCCAACTATGGCTACACCTTC. Translation: CASRPTANYGYTF.

This clone occurred once. V is TRBV7-6 and J is TRBJ2-1, with a weak D call TRBD1 (5 bases). The V end lost 5 bases, the J end lost 10 bases, and 18 bases lay between the germline ends. The CDR3 totals 14 residues. Germline CDR1 SGHVS, CDR2 FNYEAQ. The CDR3 sequence is CASSKGLGRREQFF. CDR3 coding DNA: TGTGCCAGCAGCAAGGGGCTCGGGCGTCGCGAGCAGTTCTTC.

This clone has just one count. V gene TRBV7-9 combines with J gene TRBJ2-1; no clear D. Trimming removed 5 bases from V and 3 bases from J, with 11 bases in between. Germline V gene lookup returns CDR1 SEHNR and CDR2 FQNEAQ (reference sequence). This CDR3 region has 14 residues. This CDR3 is CASSDGRFYNEQFF. CDR3 nucleotides: TGTGCCAGCAGCGATGGACGGTTCTACAATGAGCAGTTCTTC.

The chain uses TRBV18 and TRBJ2-7; 8 bases match TRBD2. Germline CDR1 KGHSH, CDR2 LQKENI. V gave up 2 bases and J gave up 2 bases; unmatched junction bases: 5. The CDR3 spans 15 residues. CDR3 DNA sequence: TGTGCCAGCTCACCAGGGAGCGGGAGAACCTACGAGCAGTACTTC. It is translated as CASSPGSGRTYEQYF.

V usage is TRBV5-4 and J usage is TRBJ2-6, with D possibly TRBD2 on 6 matching bases. The germline V gene has CDR1 SGHNT and CDR2 YYREEE (reference sequence). Deletions cut 0 bases from V and 6 bases from J, with 19 bases between. This CDR3 is built from 18 residues. CDR3 coding DNA: TGTGCCAGCAGCTTGGAAGGCGGGGCGTCTCTGGCGGCCAACGTCCTGACTTTC. Translating it yields CASSLEGGASLAANVLTF.

This rearrangement joins TRBV5-1 to TRBJ2-1; tentative D call: TRBD2 (6 bases). CDR3 length: 13 amino acids. V gave up 7 bases and J gave up 8 bases, with 16 bases separating them. Germline CDR1 SGHRS, CDR2 YFSETQ. The CDR3 loop is CASRKPGVDEQFF. CDR3 coding DNA: TGCGCCAGCCGAAAACCGGGGGTCGATGAGCAGTTCTTC.

This sequence joins TRBV6-4 and TRBJ2-1; TRBD2 matches 10 bases. This CDR3 is built from 12 residues. V lost 6 bases and J lost 10; bases outside the gene matches: 3. The germline V gene has CDR1 MRHNA and CDR2 SNTAGT. The CDR3 DNA reads TGTGCCAGCAGCCCAGCGGGAGGGGAGCAGTTCTTC. Translating it yields CASSPAGGEQFF.

This clone was found once. The rearrangement links TRBV29-1 to TRBJ2-3; weak D call: TRBD2 (7 bases). Between the trimmed V and J ends, which lost 8 bases and 1 base, there was a span of 22 bases. The CDR3 spans 16 residues. From germline, CDR1 is SQVTM and CDR2 ANQGSEA. The CDR3 region has the DNA TGCAGCTACACGTCCACGGGGAGGGGGGGCACAGATACGCAGTATTTT. Translated: CSYTSTGRGGTDTQYF.

The chain carries TRBV6-5 and TRBJ1-1; D perhaps matches TRBD1 (5 bases). V was pared by 0 bases and J by 5 bases, with 13 bases between. This CDR3 contains 15 residues. Germline V lookup: CDR1 MNHEY, CDR2 SVGAGI. Written as DNA, the CDR3 is TGTGCCAGCAGTTACTCGTGGGACCTCAGGACTGAAGCTTTCTTT. Its protein product is CASSYSWDLRTEAFF.

DNA of the CDR3: TGCGCCAGCAGCTTACAACAGGGTAGTACCGGGGAGCTGTTTTTT. It encodes CASSLQQGSTGELFF. The chain joins TRBV5-1 to TRBJ2-2; D may be TRBD1 (6 bases). The germline V gene has CDR1 SGHRS and CDR2 YFSETQ. This CDR3 is 15 amino acids long. The ends were cut back, 2 bases at V and 5 bases at J, with 13 bases in the middle.